This TCR beta chain was sequenced for a study of molecular identifiers for immune sequencing clone quantification. TCRdb re-analysed the PCR reads in MiXCR, keeping a single row per CDR3 protein. The table records 40,000 to 65,000 distinct CDR3 sequences, more than 35% of them present only once. CDR3 length: 13 amino acids. After removal of 8 bases from V and 3 bases from J, the junction contained 7 bases not matched to a gene. Germline CDR1 is LNHDA and CDR2 is SQIVND (reference sequence). Turning to this clonotype: A much bigger clone sits one base away, suggesting this may be a read error.

This TCR was sampled from a human donor in good health. Some libraries in this study had Jurkat cell RNA spiked in. Material: naive CD8+ T cells from blood, with Jurkat cell RNA spiked in. Subset reported: FACS-sorted CD8+CD4-CCR7+CD45RA+ naive T cells. The chain is built from TRBV19 and TRBJ2-7; 7 nucleotides align to TRBD2. CDR3 DNA: TGTGCCAGTTGTCTGGGAGGGGACTACGAGCAGTACTTC. Residues: CASCLGGDYEQYF.